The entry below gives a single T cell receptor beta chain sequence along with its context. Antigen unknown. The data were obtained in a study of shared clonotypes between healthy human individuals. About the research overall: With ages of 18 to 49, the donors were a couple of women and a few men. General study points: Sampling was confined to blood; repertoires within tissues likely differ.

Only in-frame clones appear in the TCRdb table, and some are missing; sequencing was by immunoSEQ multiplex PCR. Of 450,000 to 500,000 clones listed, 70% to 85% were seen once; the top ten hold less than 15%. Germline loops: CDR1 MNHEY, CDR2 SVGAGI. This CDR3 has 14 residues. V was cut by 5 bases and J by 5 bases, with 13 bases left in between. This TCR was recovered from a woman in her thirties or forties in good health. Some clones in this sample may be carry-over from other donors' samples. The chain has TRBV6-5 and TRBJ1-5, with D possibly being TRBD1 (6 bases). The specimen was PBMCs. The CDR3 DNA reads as TGTGCCAGCAGTGAATGGGGGCGCGATCAGCCCCAGCATTTT. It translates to CASSEWGRDQPQHF.